This T cell receptor beta chain was captured in a study of early T cells in non-severe SARS-CoV-2 infection. TCRdb independently ran MiXCR on the 5' RACE reads; one entry per CDR3 protein. The table shows 50,000 or so distinct CDR3 sequences, with just under 15% occurring only once. The clonotype originates from an adult who was a healthcare worker with PCR-confirmed SARS-CoV-2 infection or an uninfected control (not recorded which). This specimen consisted of whole blood, obtained at baseline.

The CDR3 here is CASSEFSPEGPGPNSPLHF. DNA for the CDR3: TGTGCCAGCAGTGAATTTTCCCCTGAGGGGCCAGGCCCCAATTCACCCCTCCACTTT. The genes are TRBV25-1 and TRBJ1-6, with D perhaps TRBD1 (5 bases). This CDR3 region has 19 residues. Germline CDR1 MGHDK, CDR2 SYGVNS. Trimming left V 1 base short and J 7 bases short, with 23 bases between.